The next 27 T cell receptor beta chains were all read from a single sample in a study of sequential checkpoint blockade in melanoma. Stated treatment: randomized to nivolumab then ipilimumab (arm A) or the reverse (arm B). Some clones are missing from TCRdb's copy, which holds only in-frame ones; the method was immunoSEQ multiplex PCR. The sample lists around 12,000 clones; under 80% were seen once. The sequencing here drew on CD8+ T cells sorted from blood (inferred from file names), taken from a patient given nivolumab and ipilimumab in sequence. The origin of the receptors is a human donor with melanoma.

The chain is built from TRBV5-1 and TRBJ1-3; D unresolved. Germline V gives CDR1 SGHRS, CDR2 YFSETQ. CDR3 length: 15 residues. The V end lost 4 bases, the J end lost 0 bases, and 11 bases lay between the germline ends. CDR3 coding DNA: TGCGCCAGCAGCCCCAACGAGTTCTCTGGAAACACCATATATTTT. It specifies CASSPNEFSGNTIYF. Using reference TRBV5-1 and TRBJ1-3 for the parts outside the CDR3, the full variable domain is KAGVTQTPRYLIKTRGQQVTLSCSPISGHRSVSWYQQTPGQGLQFLFEYFSETQRNKGNFPGRFSGRQFSNSRSEMNVSTLELGDSALYLCASSPNEFSGNTIYFGEGSWLTVV.

V is TRBV6-5 and J is TRBJ2-7; 7 bases agree with TRBD2. The germline V gene has CDR1 MNHEY and CDR2 SVGAGI. The ends lost 4 bases at V and 6 bases at J; junction bases unmatched: 12. The CDR3 covers 15 residues. The CDR3 loop reads CASSLGGSPIVEQYF. DNA of the CDR3: TGTGCCAGCAGTTTGGGCGGGAGCCCTATAGTCGAGCAGTACTTC.

The V and J genes are TRBV6-5 and TRBJ2-7, with 9 nucleotides matching TRBD1. V shed 7 bases, J shed 1 base, and the junction held 8 bases outside the gene matches. Per the germline V gene, CDR1 is MNHEY and CDR2 is SVGAGI. This CDR3 has 15 residues. CDR3 amino acids: CASKQGANPSYEQYF. CDR3 nucleotide sequence: TGTGCCAGCAAACAGGGGGCGAACCCGTCCTACGAGCAGTACTTC.

This clone was detected a few times. This chain's CDR3 is CASSPNRGGEKLFF. The CDR3 region has the DNA TGTGCCAGCAGCCCTAACAGGGGAGGTGAAAAACTGTTTTTT. The rearrangement uses TRBV7-9 and TRBJ1-4; 7 positions agree with TRBD1. The germline V gene has CDR1 SEHNR and CDR2 FQNEAQ (reference sequence). CDR3 length equals 14 residues. The V gene end was trimmed by 5 bases and the J gene end by 7 bases; junction bases not matched to a gene: 7.

This clone was counted a few times. The chain combines TRBV19 with TRBJ1-4; 8 bases fit TRBD1. From germline, CDR1 is LNHDA and CDR2 SQIVND (reference sequence). V lost 5 bases and J lost 8; bases outside the gene matches: 7. This CDR3 contains 14 residues. The CDR3 bases are TGTGCCAGTAGTGGTCAGGGGGCGAGCGAAAAACTGTTTTTT. Residues: CASSGQGASEKLFF.

This sequence joins TRBV7-2 and TRBJ2-7; maybe TRBD2 (6 bases). Trimming stripped 5 bases from V and 3 bases from J, with 14 bases between. CDR3 length: 14 amino acids. CDR1 is SGHTA, CDR2 FQGNSA, per germline. The CDR3 sequence is CASSPPASVYEQYF. As DNA, the CDR3 is TGTGCCAGCAGCCCCCCGGCTAGCGTCTACGAGCAGTACTTC.

The chain is built from TRBV30 and TRBJ1-2; D may be TRBD1 (5 bases). Trimming took 4 bases from V and 3 from J, leaving 27 bases between them. The CDR3 contains 18 residues. Germline-derived CDR1 and CDR2 are GTSNPN and SVGIG (reference sequence). CDR3 in DNA: TGTGCCTGGAACCCCCAGGTCGGGGCCGGCCGGGAGCACTATGGCTACACCTTC. This translates into CAWNPQVGAGREHYGYTF.

The chain couples TRBV4-1 to TRBJ1-4, with TRBD1 identical over 11 bases. There are 13 residues in the CDR3. V gave up 8 bases and J gave up 7 bases; unmatched junction bases: 3. Germline V gene lookup returns CDR1 MGHRA and CDR2 YSYEKL. DNA of the CDR3: TGCGCCAGCGCAGGGACAGGGGGTGAAAAACTGTTTTTT. Its translation is CASAGTGGEKLFF.

DNA of the CDR3: TGTGCCAGCACTTTCGACAGAGAAGCTTTCTTT. Translated: CASTFDREAFF. This rearrangement joins TRBV6-5 to TRBJ1-1, with a possible D match to TRBD1 (5 bases). CDR3 length: 11 amino acids. Germline CDR1 MNHEY, CDR2 SVGAGI. Between the trimmed V and J ends, which lost 7 bases and 8 bases, there was a span of 11 bases.

About this clone: At the DNA level, this CDR3 is encoded by other sequences in the same sample as well. The chain joins TRBV7-9 to TRBJ1-2, with D perhaps TRBD1 (6 bases). CDR1 SEHNR and CDR2 FQNEAQ come from the germline V gene (reference sequence). This CDR3 region has 15 residues. Between the trimmed V and J ends, which lost 0 bases and 5 bases, there was a span of 13 bases. The CDR3 protein is CASSLAGGRVYGYTF. Here the CDR3 DNA reads TGTGCCAGCAGCTTAGCGGGGGGGCGCGTATATGGCTACACCTTC. The full variable domain, its missing parts supplied by reference TRBV7-9 and TRBJ1-2, is DTGVSQNPRHKITKRGQNVTFRCDPISEHNRLYWYRQTLGQGPEFLTYFQNEAQLEKSRLLSDRFSAERPKGSFSTLEIQRTEQGDSAMYLCASSLAGGRVYGYTFGSGTRLTVV.

The chain joins TRBV27 to TRBJ1-5; a weak D match, TRBD1 (5 bases). The CDR3 runs to 16 residues. Trimming took 2 bases from V and 5 from J, leaving 16 bases between them. Germline lookup yields CDR1 MNHEY and CDR2 SMNVEV (reference sequence). DNA of the CDR3: TGTGCCAGCAGTTTACTCCCGTCGGGGGGGGATCAGCCCCAGCATTTT. This translates into CASSLLPSGGDQPQHF.

The chain employs TRBV4-1 and TRBJ2-7; D call uncertain. From germline, CDR1 is MGHRA and CDR2 YSYEKL. The V end was cut by 6 bases, the J end by 3 bases, with 15 bases between. This CDR3 has 14 residues. Here the CDR3 DNA reads TGCGCCAGCAGTTGGGCCTACAGAGACTACGAGCAGTACTTC. Translation: CASSWAYRDYEQYF.

V is TRBV10-3 and J is TRBJ1-1, with 9 bases that match TRBD1. With 5 bases clipped from V and 0 bases from J, the junction kept 10 bases outside the gene matches. Per germline, CDR1 ENHRY and CDR2 SYGVKD. CDR3 size: 17 residues. CDR3 nucleotide sequence: TGTGCCATCAGTCGCCGGGACAGGGAGCCGATGAACACTGAAGCTTTCTTT. Translated, it gives CAISRRDREPMNTEAFF.

The chain recombines TRBV4-1 with TRBJ2-1, with 10 bases lining up with TRBD2. Germline CDR1 and CDR2: MGHRA and YSYEKL. This CDR3 contains 17 residues. V shed 3 bases, J shed 0 bases, and the junction held 5 bases outside the gene matches. The CDR3 nucleotides are TGCGCCAGCAGCCACTTTAGCGGGAGGCCCTCCTACAATGAGCAGTTCTTC. Translation gives CASSHFSGRPSYNEQFF.

The chain joins TRBV19 to TRBJ2-1; TRBD2 agrees at 8 bases. Germline V lookup: CDR1 LNHDA, CDR2 SQIVND (reference sequence). The CDR3 runs 12 residues. The trim removed 3 bases at V and 8 bases at J, leaving 0 bases unmatched. CDR3 amino acids: CASSMTSDEQFF. CDR3 nucleotides: TGTGCCAGTAGTATGACTAGCGATGAGCAGTTCTTC. Full variable domain (remainder filled in from reference TRBV19 and TRBJ2-1): DGGITQSPKYLFRKEGQNVTLSCEQNLNHDAMYWYRQDPGQGLRLIYYSQIVNDFQKGDIAEGYSVSREKKESFPLTVTSAQKNPTAFYLCASSMTSDEQFFGPGTRLTVL.

The CDR3 sequence: CAISVNRGDGYTF. The CDR3 DNA is TGTGCCATCAGTGTTAACAGGGGGGACGGCTACACCTTC. V gene TRBV10-3 combines with J gene TRBJ1-2, with TRBD1 matching over 8 bases. CDR1 ENHRY and CDR2 SYGVKD come from the germline V gene. The CDR3 is made up of 13 amino acids. V lost 4 bases and J lost 8; bases outside the gene matches: 6.

The V and J genes are TRBV19 and TRBJ1-2; a possible D gene is TRBD1 (5 bases). The CDR3 extends over 14 amino acids. Between the trimmed V and J ends, which lost 2 bases and 2 bases, there was a span of 9 bases. Germline lookup yields CDR1 LNHDA and CDR2 SQIVND (reference sequence). The CDR3 nucleotides read TGTGCCAGTAGTATAACAGGCTCCAACTATGGCTACACCTTC. It is translated as CASSITGSNYGYTF. The full variable domain, in which reference TRBV19 and TRBJ1-2 provide the parts outside the CDR3, is DGGITQSPKYLFRKEGQNVTLSCEQNLNHDAMYWYRQDPGQGLRLIYYSQIVNDFQKGDIAEGYSVSREKKESFPLTVTSAQKNPTAFYLCASSITGSNYGYTFGSGTRLTVV.

Notes on this clone: At one end, the junction sequence differs from germline, possibly due to a read error. This rearrangement joins TRBV9 to TRBJ2-3, with D uncertain. This CDR3 is 15 amino acids long. Looked up from germline, CDR1 is SGDLS and CDR2 is YYNGEE. CDR3 in amino acids: CASSVGTVSIDTQYF. The DNA for the CDR3 is TGTGCCAGCAGCGTAGGAACAGTCAGCATAGATACGCAGTATTTT.

This chain connects TRBV6-1 to TRBJ2-3, with 7 nucleotides matching TRBD1. V was clipped by 6 bases and J by 5 bases; unmatched bases: 11. The germline V gene has CDR1 MNHNS and CDR2 SASEGT. The CDR3 extends over 15 amino acids. DNA for the CDR3: TGTGCCAGCAGCCAAACCGACAGGGTTGAAGATACGCAGTATTTT. Its translation is CASSQTDRVEDTQYF.

As DNA, the CDR3 is TGTGCCAGCAGCCGCAACGGGGACACTGAAGCTTTCTTT. As protein: CASSRNGDTEAFF. The chain joins TRBV5-8 to TRBJ1-1; D gene ambiguous. CDR1 and CDR2 from the germline V gene are SGHTS and YDEGEE. There are 13 residues in the CDR3. Trimming removed 4 bases from V and 3 bases from J, with 10 bases in between.

This clone was seen a handful of times. The chain has TRBV6-1 and TRBJ1-2; D is undetermined. The V gene's germline CDR1 is MNHNS and CDR2 SASEGT. Trimming removed 4 bases at V and 0 bases at J, with 12 bases between. There are 15 residues in the CDR3. The chain's CDR3 is CASSVRHNSNYGYTF. CDR3 bases: TGTGCCAGCAGTGTTCGACATAATTCTAACTATGGCTACACCTTC.

The chain carries TRBV7-6 and TRBJ1-1, with D perhaps matching TRBD1 (5 bases). Between the trimmed V and J ends, which lost 1 base and 8 bases, there was a span of 17 bases. This CDR3 spans 15 amino acids. Germline V gives CDR1 SGHVS, CDR2 FNYEAQ. CDR3 protein: CASSLVQGPPQEAFF. The CDR3, as DNA: TGTGCCAGCAGCTTAGTTCAGGGTCCTCCACAAGAAGCTTTCTTT.

V and J are TRBV6-1 and TRBJ1-5; 8 bases fit TRBD1. The germline V gene encodes CDR1 MNHNS and CDR2 SASEGT. The CDR3 loop spans 12 amino acids. V lost 10 bases to trimming and J lost 6 bases; unmatched junction nucleotides: 5. The CDR3, as DNA: TGTGCCACAGGACAGGGCGGTCAGCCCCAGCATTTT. It is translated as CATGQGGQPQHF.

The table lists this clone with a count of one. This chain joins TRBV5-6 and TRBJ1-5; 7 nucleotides align to TRBD1. J lost 3 bases, V lost 2 bases, and 2 bases had no gene match. The CDR3 covers 14 residues. The germline V gene has CDR1 SGHDT and CDR2 YYEEEE. For the CDR3, the DNA is TGTGCCAGCAGCTTACAGGGGATCAATCAGCCCCAGCATTTT. Its translation: CASSLQGINQPQHF. Together with reference TRBV5-6 and TRBJ1-5, the CDR3 gives the full variable domain: DAGVTQSPTHLIKTRGQQVTLRCSPKSGHDTVSWYQQALGQGPQFIFQYYEEEERQRGNFPDRFSGHQFPNYSSELNVNALLLGDSALYLCASSLQGINQPQHFGDGTRLSIL.

This chain uses TRBV19 with TRBJ1-2; weak D call: TRBD1 (5 bases). Trimming took 7 bases from V and 5 from J, leaving 26 bases between them. CDR1 and CDR2 from the germline V gene are LNHDA and SQIVND (reference sequence). The CDR3 runs to 17 residues. The CDR3, as DNA: TGTGCCAGTACCACCGCCGGGGACTCCCGAAAATTGTATGGCTACACCTTC. Translation: CASTTAGDSRKLYGYTF. The full variable domain, in which reference TRBV19 and TRBJ1-2 provide the parts outside the CDR3, is DGGITQSPKYLFRKEGQNVTLSCEQNLNHDAMYWYRQDPGQGLRLIYYSQIVNDFQKGDIAEGYSVSREKKESFPLTVTSAQKNPTAFYLCASTTAGDSRKLYGYTFGSGTRLTVV.

J is TRBJ1-6 and V is TRBV6-5; 10 bases map to TRBD1. The CDR3 runs 15 residues. Germline CDR1 is MNHEY and CDR2 is SVGAGI. V was clipped by 6 bases and J by 7 bases; unmatched bases: 6. This CDR3 is CASRGDRGYNSPLHF. The CDR3 DNA sequence: TGTGCCAGCAGGGGGGACAGGGGATACAATTCACCCCTCCACTTT.

The V gene is TRBV7-9, the J gene TRBJ1-4, with a weak D call TRBD1 (6 bases). Trimming left V 2 bases short and J 7 bases short, with 14 bases between. The CDR3 runs to 15 residues. CDR1 SEHNR and CDR2 FQNEAQ come from the germline V gene (reference sequence). In nucleotides, the CDR3 is TGTGCCAGCAGCTTATCATGGGAAGGGGGTGAAAAACTGTTTTTT. It translates to CASSLSWEGGEKLFF.